The 25 T cell receptor beta chains given below trace back to one sample, sequenced in a study of T cell responses to AZD1222 COVID-19 vaccine. Assay used: immunoSEQ multiplex PCR; TCRdb lists only in-frame clones, some missing. The sample gives some 150,000 clones, 80% to 95% of which show up once; around 0.85% is in the top ten. Source: peripheral blood, taken on day 0 of MenACWY control vaccination. The origin of the receptors is an adult in good health.

V and J are TRBV7-9 and TRBJ2-5; the D gene is possibly TRBD1 (5 bases). Trimming removed 8 bases from V and 4 bases from J, with 14 bases in between. The CDR3 covers 13 residues. Germline CDR1 SEHNR, CDR2 FQNEAQ (reference sequence). CDR3 region: CASAQGRVETQYF. The CDR3 DNA reads TGTGCCAGCGCCCAAGGCAGGGTAGAGACCCAGTACTTC.

Regarding this clone: The same CDR3 arises from other DNA sequences in this sample as well. The chain couples TRBV11-2 to TRBJ2-3, with D uncertain. V shed 1 base and J shed 6 bases, with 2 bases lying between them. The length of the CDR3 is 11 residues. Per the germline V gene, CDR1 is SGHAT and CDR2 is FQNNGV. CDR3 DNA sequence: TGTGCCAGCAGCTTAGCGGATACGCAGTATTTT. It encodes CASSLADTQYF.

V gene TRBV27 combines with J gene TRBJ2-7, with TRBD2 matching 12 bases. The length of the CDR3 is 14 residues. The junction had 3 bases not matched to a gene; V was cut back by 5 bases and J by 4 bases. Germline V gives CDR1 MNHEY, CDR2 SMNVEV (reference sequence). The CDR3 region has the DNA TGTGCCAGCAGTCGACTAGCGGGAGAGTACGAGCAGTACTTC. Protein product: CASSRLAGEYEQYF.

V and J are TRBV15 and TRBJ1-1; TRBD1 agrees at 8 bases. J gave up 2 bases and V 0 bases, and 14 bases lay outside the gene matches. This CDR3 region has 19 residues. CDR1 LNHNV and CDR2 YYDKDF come from the germline V gene (reference sequence). The CDR3 nucleotides are TGTGCCACCAGCAGAGATTTGGTATTATTTACAGGGGGAAACACTGAAGCTTTCTTT. It is translated as CATSRDLVLFTGGNTEAFF.

This sequence joins TRBV4-1 and TRBJ1-2; maybe TRBD1 (6 bases). Germline V gives CDR1 MGHRA, CDR2 YSYEKL. V lost 0 bases and J 4 bases, leaving 15 bases between the germline ends. The CDR3 extends over 16 amino acids. The CDR3 DNA reads TGCGCCAGCAGCCAAGAAGGCTGGGGACAAATCTATGGCTACACCTTC. This encodes CASSQEGWGQIYGYTF.

The CDR3 coding sequence is TGCGCCAGCAGCTTGGCGGGGAGCTCCTATAATTCACCCCTCCACTTT. This codes for CASSLAGSSYNSPLHF. The J gene is TRBJ1-6, the V gene TRBV5-1; D gene ambiguous. V was trimmed by 0 bases and J by 0 bases, leaving 7 bases between them. Germline values: CDR1 SGHRS, CDR2 YFSETQ. This CDR3 spans 16 amino acids.

Only a few counts were recorded for this clone. This chain joins TRBV19 and TRBJ1-5; the D gene is possibly TRBD1 (6 bases). Deletions cut 5 bases from V and 4 bases from J, with 12 bases between. The CDR3 contains 14 residues. CDR1 is LNHDA, CDR2 SQIVND, per germline (reference sequence). Here the CDR3 reads CASSPHRENQPQHF. DNA for the CDR3: TGTGCCAGTAGTCCCCACAGGGAAAATCAGCCCCAGCATTTT.

V and J are TRBV28 and TRBJ2-3; 8 bases are shared with TRBD2. This CDR3 has 18 residues. Germline trimming cut 3 bases from V and 1 base from J; bases unmatched to any gene: 12. Germline assignment: CDR1 MDHEN and CDR2 SYDVKM. This chain's CDR3 is CASSLFGGGRGGTDTQYF. In DNA, the CDR3 is TGTGCCAGCAGTTTGTTCGGAGGAGGGCGGGGGGGCACAGATACGCAGTATTTT.

This clone was counted once. The rearrangement uses TRBV19 and TRBJ2-7, with TRBD2 identical over 13 bases. The ends lost 5 bases at V and 3 bases at J; junction bases unmatched: 4. This CDR3 contains 15 residues. CDR1 is LNHDA and CDR2 is SQIVND in the germline V gene (reference sequence). The chain's CDR3 is CASSLLAGGVYEQYF. Here the CDR3 DNA reads TGTGCCAGTAGTCTACTAGCGGGAGGGGTCTACGAGCAGTACTTC.

The chain carries TRBV14 and TRBJ1-2, with D perhaps matching TRBD1 (6 bases). Trimming removed 4 bases from V and 3 bases from J, with 18 bases in between. Germline CDR1 reads SGHDN; CDR2 reads FVKESK. The CDR3 has 16 amino acids. CDR3 in amino acids: CASSLKVGGSDYGYTF. The CDR3 coding sequence is TGTGCCAGCAGCCTCAAAGTCGGGGGCAGTGACTATGGCTACACCTTC.

The gene calls are TRBV5-1 and TRBJ2-4; the D call may be TRBD1 or TRBD2 (5 bases each). Germline V gives CDR1 SGHRS, CDR2 YFSETQ. Trimming took 0 bases from V and 2 from J, leaving 15 bases between them. The CDR3 length is 17 residues. The CDR3 DNA is TGCGCCAGCAGCTTGGTGGGAGCAGGGAGTACCAAAAACATTCAGTACTTC. This codes for CASSLVGAGSTKNIQYF. Drawing the rest from reference TRBV5-1 and TRBJ2-4, the complete variable domain is KAGVTQTPRYLIKTRGQQVTLSCSPISGHRSVSWYQQTPGQGLQFLFEYFSETQRNKGNFPGRFSGRQFSNSRSEMNVSTLELGDSALYLCASSLVGAGSTKNIQYFGAGTRLSVL.

This clone has a single count. The chain joins TRBV6-5 to TRBJ1-5; D is unresolved. V gave up 6 bases and J gave up 0 bases, with 12 bases separating them. This CDR3 region has 15 residues. Germline lookup yields CDR1 MNHEY and CDR2 SVGAGI. CDR3 in DNA: TGTGCCAGCAGCGAGGGATCATATAGCAATCAGCCCCAGCATTTT. This sequence encodes CASSEGSYSNQPQHF.

CDR3 sequence: CASSLEQAEEKLFF. The CDR3 region has the DNA TGTGCCAGCAGCTTAGAGCAGGCGGAAGAAAAACTGTTTTTT. J is TRBJ1-4 and V is TRBV7-8; no reliable D call. The CDR3 is made up of 14 amino acids. Germline V lookup: CDR1 SGHVS, CDR2 FQNEAQ. V lost 1 base, J lost 8 bases, and 11 bases lay in between.

This chain uses TRBV24-1 with TRBJ2-7, with no clear D. With 3 bases removed from V and 1 base from J, the gap between germline ends came to 9 bases. Germline CDR1 and CDR2: KGHDR and SFDVKD. The CDR3 has 14 residues. CDR3 DNA: TGTGCCACCAGTGATGGGTTGGCTTCCTACGAGCAGTACTTC. This translates into CATSDGLASYEQYF.

This clone has only one observation. The chain combines TRBV4-1 with TRBJ1-5; TRBD1 matches at 8 bases. Germline V gene sequence: CDR1 MGHRA, CDR2 YSYEKL. Trimming at V came to 4 bases and at J to 5 bases, leaving 7 bases not matched to a gene. The CDR3 is 15 amino acids. This chain's CDR3 is CASSRRTGTDQPQHF. For the CDR3, the DNA is TGCGCCAGCAGCCGGAGGACAGGGACTGATCAGCCCCAGCATTTT.

The rearrangement joins TRBV7-8 to TRBJ1-5; D is ambiguous. CDR3 length: 15 amino acids. Between the trimmed V and J ends, which lost 2 bases and 2 bases, there was a span of 10 bases. Germline CDR1 reads SGHVS; CDR2 reads FQNEAQ. The CDR3 loop is CASSLTSHRNQPQHF. The CDR3 DNA is TGTGCCAGCAGCTTAACCTCACACCGCAATCAGCCCCAGCATTTT. Filled out from reference TRBV7-8 and TRBJ1-5, the complete variable domain reads GAGVSQSPRYKVAKRGQDVALRCDPISGHVSLFWYQQALGQGPEFLTYFQNEAQLDKSGLPSDRFFAERPEGSVSTLKIQRTQQEDSAVYLCASSLTSHRNQPQHFGDGTRLSIL.

This clone was seen once. The V call is TRBV30, the J call TRBJ1-6; no reliable D call. The V gene lost 3 bases and the J gene lost 10 bases, with 13 bases spanning the gap. Germline CDR1 and CDR2: GTSNPN and SVGIG (reference sequence). CDR3 length: 13 residues. The CDR3 protein is CAWRANGISPLHF. CDR3 DNA: TGTGCCTGGAGAGCTAATGGTATATCACCCCTCCACTTT.

The chain links TRBV20-1 to TRBJ1-1; possibly TRBD1 for D (6 bases). The germline CDR1 and CDR2 sequences are DFQATT and SNEGSKA (reference sequence). The germline V and J ends were trimmed by 3 bases and 4 bases, with 12 bases remaining between them. This CDR3 has 13 amino acids. Written as DNA, the CDR3 is TGCAGTGCTAGTCAGGGGAGGACCACTGAAGCTTTCTTT. The encoded protein is CSASQGRTTEAFF.

The chain recombines TRBV5-6 with TRBJ2-1; D remains unclear. The germline gives CDR1 SGHDT, CDR2 YYEEEE. The CDR3 runs to 13 residues. V was trimmed by 0 bases and J by 4 bases, leaving 5 bases between them. The CDR3 DNA reads TGTGCCAGCAGCTTGGTACTTTACAATGAGCAGTTCTTC. Amino acid sequence: CASSLVLYNEQFF.

The V gene is TRBV4-2, the J gene TRBJ1-5, with a possible D match to TRBD1 (5 bases). From germline, CDR1 is LGHNA and CDR2 YNFKEQ. This CDR3 region has 15 residues. Trimming shortened V by 3 bases and J by 7 bases, and 16 bases separated the two germline ends. The CDR3 reads CASSQGDWTDQPQHF. CDR3 coding DNA: TGTGCCAGCAGCCAGGGGGATTGGACCGACCAGCCCCAGCATTTT.

This clone was seen a single time. The chain is built from TRBV19 and TRBJ2-7; tentatively, D is TRBD2 (5 bases). The CDR3 spans 13 residues. CDR1 is LNHDA, CDR2 SQIVND, per germline (reference sequence). V was pared by 1 base and J by 6 bases, with 10 bases between. The CDR3 loop reads CASSIGEGLEQYF. DNA for the CDR3: TGTGCCAGTAGTATAGGAGAAGGACTCGAGCAGTACTTC.

Concerning this clone itself: Other DNA sequences in the sample encode the same CDR3. The chain uses TRBV6-5 and TRBJ1-1; no definite D call. V was trimmed by 2 bases and J by 0 bases, leaving 7 bases between them. The V gene's germline CDR1 is MNHEY and CDR2 SVGAGI. CDR3 length: 14 amino acids. CDR3 loop: CASSYLGLNTEAFF. CDR3 DNA sequence: TGTGCCAGCAGTTACCTGGGGTTGAACACTGAAGCTTTCTTT.

The chain uses TRBV10-1 and TRBJ2-5, with D perhaps TRBD2 (6 bases). The CDR3 is 17 residues long. The germline CDR1 and CDR2 sequences are WNHNN and SYGVQD (reference sequence). V was trimmed by 6 bases and J by 5 bases, leaving 25 bases between them. The CDR3 loop is CASSVRPTSATQETQYF. CDR3 sequence (DNA): TGCGCCAGCAGCGTTCGCCCGACTAGTGCCACCCAGGAGACCCAGTACTTC.

This clone was counted a few times. The V call is TRBV10-1, the J call TRBJ1-1; D unresolved. Per germline, CDR1 WNHNN and CDR2 SYGVQD (reference sequence). V dropped 10 bases and J dropped 4 bases, with 13 bases sitting between them. The length of the CDR3 is 12 residues. CDR3 loop: CANLKASTEAFF. CDR3 coding DNA: TGCGCCAACCTTAAAGCAAGCACTGAAGCTTTCTTT.

In its sample, this clone was seen once. The chain carries TRBV11-2 and TRBJ2-7, with 7 bases that match TRBD1. The CDR3 is 14 residues long. V shed 5 bases, J shed 3 bases, and the junction held 7 bases outside the gene matches. The germline V gene has CDR1 SGHAT and CDR2 FQNNGV. The CDR3 DNA sequence: TGTGCCAGCAGCGGAAAGACAGGGAACTACGAGCAGTACTTC. Amino acids: CASSGKTGNYEQYF.